This passage covers 28 T cell receptor beta chains from one sample sequenced in a study of shared clonotypes between healthy human individuals. Assay: immunoSEQ multiplex PCR; the TCRdb copy retains only in-frame clones and omits some. The sample contains 600,000 to 700,000 clones, around 73% of which appear only once. Sequencing used memory CD4+ T cells sorted from blood. The sample's subset: CD45RA-negative fraction. The receptors come from a woman between 25 and 40 years old in good health.

This clone occurred once. The sample holds other DNA sequences that translate to the same CDR3. The chain carries TRBV19 and TRBJ1-5; the match to TRBD1 covers 9 bases. This CDR3 contains 15 residues. Germline CDR1 and CDR2: LNHDA and SQIVND (reference sequence). The ends lost 6 bases at V and 2 bases at J; junction bases unmatched: 5. The DNA of the CDR3 is TGTGCCAGTAGCACACAGGGGGCGGGCAATCAGCCCCAGCATTTT. Encoded protein: CASSTQGAGNQPQHF.

The chain combines TRBV28 with TRBJ2-1; the match to TRBD2 covers 9 bases. This CDR3 comprises 14 residues. Germline V CDR1 and CDR2: MDHEN, SYDVKM. V lost 3 bases and J lost 5; bases outside the gene matches: 2. This CDR3 reads CASSFASGDNEQFF. Written as DNA, the CDR3 is TGTGCCAGCAGTTTTGCTAGCGGGGACAATGAGCAGTTCTTC.

The gene calls are TRBV13 and TRBJ2-1; D remains ambiguous. CDR1 is PRHDT, CDR2 FYEKMQ, per germline (reference sequence). This CDR3 has 12 amino acids. V lost 5 bases and J 2 bases, leaving 4 bases between the germline ends. The CDR3 coding sequence is TGTGCCAGCAGCAGAACCTACAATGAGCAGTTCTTC. Protein sequence: CASSRTYNEQFF.

The CDR3 loop is CATEREGGADTQYF. In nucleotides, the CDR3 is TGTGCCACCGAGCGGGAAGGAGGGGCAGATACGCAGTATTTT. The chain links TRBV28 to TRBJ2-3; TRBD2 matches 7 bases. V dropped 10 bases and J dropped 4; count of bases not matched to a gene: 11. This CDR3 spans 14 amino acids. CDR1 is MDHEN, CDR2 SYDVKM, per germline. Filled out from reference TRBV28 and TRBJ2-3, the complete variable domain reads DVKVTQSSRYLVKRTGEKVFLECVQDMDHENMFWYRQDPGLGLRLIYFSYDVKMKEKGDIPEGYSVSREKKERFSLILESASTNQTSMYLCATEREGGADTQYFGPGTRLTVL.

This clone was counted a few times. The V gene is TRBV7-9, the J gene TRBJ1-4; D gene ambiguous. This CDR3 is 15 amino acids long. V dropped 2 bases and J dropped 2 bases, with 9 bases sitting between them. Germline assignment: CDR1 SEHNR and CDR2 FQNEAQ (reference sequence). The CDR3 loop is CASSLKRATNEKLFF. In DNA, the CDR3 is TGTGCCAGCAGCTTAAAGAGAGCTACTAATGAAAAACTGTTTTTT.

The genes are TRBV28 and TRBJ2-1; tentative D call: TRBD1 (5 bases). There are 15 residues in the CDR3. The V and J ends lost 3 bases and 7 bases respectively, with 16 bases between them. Germline CDR1 reads MDHEN; CDR2 reads SYDVKM. The CDR3 spells CASSFGQGWGNEQFF. DNA for the CDR3: TGTGCCAGCAGTTTCGGGCAGGGCTGGGGTAATGAGCAGTTCTTC.

This clone has only a few counts. The rearrangement joins TRBV7-3 to TRBJ2-3; D ambiguous. CDR3 length: 14 amino acids. V lost 5 bases, J lost 2 bases, and 11 bases lay in between. Germline lookup yields CDR1 SGHTA and CDR2 FQGTGA. The CDR3 region is CASSIGGDTDTQYF. DNA for the CDR3: TGTGCCAGCAGCATCGGCGGCGACACAGATACGCAGTATTTT.

Written as DNA, the CDR3 is TGTGCCAGCAGGGGTGGGAGGGGTCGAATTGGGACAGATACGCAGTATTTT. This encodes CASRGGRGRIGTDTQYF. The chain couples TRBV7-2 to TRBJ2-3; 7 positions agree with TRBD2. The CDR3 spans 17 residues. Germline V gene sequence: CDR1 SGHTA, CDR2 FQGNSA. The V gene end was trimmed by 6 bases and the J gene end by 3 bases; junction bases not matched to a gene: 15.

In this sample, this clone turned up a few times. The chain recombines TRBV29-1 with TRBJ2-3; no reliable D call. V was clipped by 6 bases and J by 4 bases, with 14 bases between them. CDR1 and CDR2 from the germline V gene are SQVTM and ANQGSEA. CDR3 length equals 13 residues. The CDR3 region has the DNA TGCAGCGTCCCGCCCCCAGTGGCAGATACGCAGTATTTT. This encodes CSVPPPVADTQYF.

The chain recombines TRBV7-9 with TRBJ2-2, with D unresolved. The CDR3 is made up of 16 amino acids. From germline, CDR1 is SEHNR and CDR2 FQNEAQ (reference sequence). V shed 3 bases and J shed 1 base, with 12 bases lying between them. For the CDR3, the DNA is TGTGCCAGCAGCTTCTTTAAGGAAGAGAACACCGGGGAGCTGTTTTTT. Amino acid sequence: CASSFFKEENTGELFF.

This chain links TRBV29-1 with TRBJ2-6; D is ambiguous. Germline assignment: CDR1 SQVTM and CDR2 ANQGSEA. This CDR3 spans 14 amino acids. V shed 6 bases and J shed 1 base, with 10 bases lying between them. The CDR3 coding sequence is TGCAGCGTCGAGCTGACGTCTGGGGCCAACGTCCTGACTTTC. Translating gives CSVELTSGANVLTF.

The rearrangement links TRBV4-1 to TRBJ2-1, with D hard to call. Germline CDR1 is MGHRA and CDR2 is YSYEKL. The CDR3 is 14 residues long. V was pared by 4 bases and J by 6 bases, with 13 bases between. CDR3 coding DNA: TGCGCCAGCAGCCCCCCCTTGCGGAGCAATGAGCAGTTCTTC. Translated: CASSPPLRSNEQFF.

This chain uses TRBV28 with TRBJ2-7, with 9 bases lining up with TRBD2. The CDR3 contains 16 residues. The J segment lost 6 bases and the V segment lost 7 bases, leaving 16 bases of the junction unmatched. CDR1 and CDR2 from the germline V gene are MDHEN and SYDVKM. The CDR3 bases are TGTGCCAGCATCCCTGGGGTGCTAGCGGGACTTGTCGAGCAGTACTTC. This sequence encodes CASIPGVLAGLVEQYF.

This sequence joins TRBV5-1 and TRBJ1-1; 7 bases map to TRBD1. The CDR3 runs 14 residues. J was trimmed by 6 bases and V by 4 bases; bases with no gene match: 9. Germline CDR1 and CDR2: SGHRS and YFSETQ. CDR3: CASSPSTGSAEAFF. The CDR3 DNA sequence: TGCGCCAGCAGCCCGTCGACAGGGAGCGCTGAAGCTTTCTTT.

This clone was observed a handful of times. This chain links TRBV5-1 with TRBJ1-1, with 7 bases matching TRBD1. Per germline, CDR1 SGHRS and CDR2 YFSETQ. With V trimmed by 7 bases and J by 9 bases, 12 bases remained unmatched. The CDR3 covers 13 residues. CDR3 loop: CASQTGDRAKAFF. The CDR3 region has the DNA TGCGCCAGCCAAACAGGGGACCGGGCCAAAGCTTTCTTT.

The chain recombines TRBV28 with TRBJ1-5; D call uncertain. This CDR3 contains 13 residues. CDR1 MDHEN and CDR2 SYDVKM come from the germline V gene. Trimming stripped 4 bases from V and 0 bases from J, with 4 bases between. The CDR3 nucleotides read TGTGCCAGCAGTTACTCTAGCAATCAGCCCCAGCATTTT. Amino acid sequence: CASSYSSNQPQHF.

The CDR3 region is CASSPDSRLGNTIYF. The CDR3 DNA sequence: TGTGCCAGCAGTCCTGACAGCCGCCTCGGAAACACCATATATTTT. The gene calls are TRBV2 and TRBJ1-3, with D tentatively TRBD1 (5 bases). The CDR3 length is 15 residues. CDR1 SNHLY and CDR2 FYNNEI come from the germline V gene. V lost 5 bases, J lost 4 bases, and 15 bases lay in between.

CDR3 DNA sequence: TGCGCCAGCAGCCAACCGGGACAGGGGAAGGGCTACACCTTC. It yields the protein CASSQPGQGKGYTF. The chain combines TRBV4-1 with TRBJ1-2; 10 bases map to TRBD1. This CDR3 region has 14 residues. With V trimmed by 2 bases and J by 8 bases, 5 bases remained unmatched. Germline V gives CDR1 MGHRA, CDR2 YSYEKL.

This clone was counted only a few times. The sample contains more than one DNA sequence encoding this CDR3. The CDR3, as DNA: TGTGCCAGCGGGACGCAAGAGACCCAGTACTTC. Translation gives CASGTQETQYF. This chain joins TRBV19 and TRBJ2-5; D tentatively reads TRBD1 or TRBD2 (5 bases each). The CDR3 is 11 residues long. Looked up from germline, CDR1 is LNHDA and CDR2 is SQIVND (reference sequence). The ends were cut back, 9 bases at V and 2 bases at J, with 7 bases in the middle.

The J gene is TRBJ2-4, the V gene TRBV4-2, with 12 bases fitting TRBD2. Germline V gene sequence: CDR1 LGHNA, CDR2 YNFKEQ. The CDR3 loop spans 20 amino acids. Losses at the gene ends were 0 bases for V and 1 base for J; bases not matched to a gene: 10. The CDR3 DNA is TGTGCCAGCAGCCAAGATACAACTAGCGGGAGGCCAGGGGCCAAAAACATTCAGTACTTC. Encoded protein: CASSQDTTSGRPGAKNIQYF.

The chain uses TRBV10-3 and TRBJ2-7; D not certain. This CDR3 contains 13 residues. The ends were cut back, 4 bases at V and 2 bases at J, with 9 bases in the middle. The germline V gene has CDR1 ENHRY and CDR2 SYGVKD. The CDR3 loop is CAISAAETYEQYF. CDR3 coding DNA: TGTGCCATCAGTGCAGCAGAAACCTACGAGCAGTACTTC.

V gene TRBV28 combines with J gene TRBJ2-7, with 7 bases identical to TRBD1. The CDR3 is 14 amino acids. The V and J ends lost 6 bases and 7 bases, in that order; junction bases with no gene match: 12. The V gene's germline CDR1 is MDHEN and CDR2 SYDVKM. As DNA, the CDR3 is TGTGCCAGCAGACCACACGGACAGGCGGTAGAGCAGTACTTC. Translating it yields CASRPHGQAVEQYF.

This clone appeared many times. This chain joins TRBV6-5 and TRBJ2-3; D is undetermined. Trimming removed 10 bases at V and 1 base at J, with 15 bases between. Germline CDR1 and CDR2: MNHEY and SVGAGI. The CDR3 covers 14 residues. The DNA for the CDR3 is TGTGCCACCGCGACTGCCCCGGGCACAGATACGCAGTATTTT. Protein product: CATATAPGTDTQYF.

The rearrangement joins TRBV5-1 to TRBJ2-7, with 11 bases identical to TRBD2. The germline gives CDR1 SGHRS, CDR2 YFSETQ. The CDR3 covers 18 residues. V was pared by 3 bases and J by 6 bases, with 17 bases of the junction left unmatched. This chain's CDR3 is CASSSGDFSGRASSEQYF. For the CDR3, the DNA is TGCGCCAGCAGCTCAGGCGATTTTAGCGGGAGGGCCTCTTCCGAGCAGTACTTC.

This clone was seen only a few times. The chain has TRBV6-1 and TRBJ2-2; D may be TRBD1 (8 bases). Germline V gene sequence: CDR1 MNHNS, CDR2 SASEGT. The CDR3 is 15 amino acids. Trimming removed 6 bases at V and 1 base at J, with 12 bases between. Here the CDR3 DNA reads TGTGCCAGCAGGGGAGGGACAGGGAACACCGGGGAGCTGTTTTTT. Amino acids: CASRGGTGNTGELFF.

This clone has only a few counts. The V call is TRBV7-8, the J call TRBJ1-4, with 9 bases identical to TRBD1. Germline V lookup: CDR1 SGHVS, CDR2 FQNEAQ. V lost 2 bases, J lost 7 bases, and 17 bases stayed unmatched. The CDR3 totals 19 residues. CDR3 in amino acids: CASSLLTVNSGTGFEKLFF. DNA for the CDR3: TGTGCCAGCAGCTTATTAACGGTCAATTCCGGGACAGGGTTTGAAAAACTGTTTTTT. The complete variable domain, with remaining parts taken from reference TRBV7-8 and TRBJ1-4, reads GAGVSQSPRYKVAKRGQDVALRCDPISGHVSLFWYQQALGQGPEFLTYFQNEAQLDKSGLPSDRFFAERPEGSVSTLKIQRTQQEDSAVYLCASSLLTVNSGTGFEKLFFGSGTQLSVL.

V gene TRBV27 combines with J gene TRBJ2-7; TRBD1 or TRBD2 may be the D gene (5 bases each). Per the germline V gene, CDR1 is MNHEY and CDR2 is SMNVEV (reference sequence). V was cut by 3 bases and J by 6 bases, with 9 bases left in between. The CDR3 spans 12 residues. DNA for the CDR3: TGTGCCAGCAGTTTTATGAGGGGCGAGCAGTACTTC. It encodes CASSFMRGEQYF.

By sample fraction, this clone is medium-sized. The same CDR3 can be traced to other DNA sequences in this sample. The J gene is TRBJ1-1, the V gene TRBV5-1; the D is unclear. This CDR3 has 16 residues. Germline values: CDR1 SGHRS, CDR2 YFSETQ. Trimming cost V 4 bases and J 4 bases, with 20 bases left between them. The CDR3 bases are TGCGCCAGCAGCGCCCTGCAACTCGGGGTGGGCACTGAAGCTTTCTTT. Its protein product is CASSALQLGVGTEAFF.